A selection of T cell receptor beta chains follows, all from one sample in a study of cytomegalovirus exposure and HLA in healthy donors. Sequencing used immunoSEQ multiplex PCR; TCRdb keeps in-frame clones, though not all of them. The table has 85,000 to 90,000 clones, about three quarters seen once. Specimen: PBMCs. The receptors were gathered from a man between 25 and 39 years old in good health and CMV-seropositive. The CDR3 runs from the conserved cysteine through the conserved F or W. Fields, in order: clone size, J gene, V gene, D gene, CDR3 protein, CDR3 DNA. A D gene is named only where the DNA matches it firmly. Clone size is stated in some rows and not others, as once, few, many or a class when expanded.

>.|TRBJ1-2|TRBV6-6|.
CASSYPPGEGGYTF
TGTGCCAGCAGTTACCCGCCAGGGGAGGGAGGCTACACCTTC
>.|TRBJ2-1|TRBV6-1|TRBD2
CASSLPAGDNEQFF
TGTGCCAGCAGCCTGCCGGCGGGGGACAATGAGCAGTTCTTC
>.|TRBJ2-3|TRBV5-1|.
CATSLTAGTDTQYF
TGCGCCACCTCCCTCACCGCGGGGACAGATACGCAGTATTTT
>.|TRBJ1-1|TRBV10-3|TRBD1
CAIRTTGINTEAFF
TGTGCCATCAGAACGACAGGGATCAACACTGAAGCTTTCTTT
>once|TRBJ2-1|TRBV6-1|TRBD1
CASSDRQGWYLNEQFF
TGTGCCAGCAGTGACAGACAGGGCTGGTATCTTAATGAGCAGTTCTTC
>.|TRBJ1-3|TRBV4-2|.
CASSQDVRGNTIYF
TGTGCCAGCAGCCAAGATGTTCGTGGAAACACCATATATTTT
>.|TRBJ1-1|TRBV7-9|TRBD1
CASSHQGAFAEAFF
TGTGCCAGCAGCCACCAGGGGGCGTTTGCTGAAGCTTTCTTT
>.|TRBJ2-7|TRBV2|.
CASSEGLGVVFEQYF
TGTGCCAGCAGTGAAGGGTTGGGAGTAGTTTTCGAGCAGTACTTC
>.|TRBJ1-4|TRBV5-1|.
CASSLVRAGLNEKLFF
TGCGCCAGCAGCTTGGTTAGGGCAGGGCTAAATGAAAAACTGTTTTTT
>.|TRBJ2-2|TRBV6-5|.
CASSSPEVGELFF
TGTGCCAGCAGTTCCCCAGAGGTCGGGGAGCTGTTTTTT
>.|TRBJ2-5|TRBV18|.
CASSPDSETQYF
TGTGCCAGCTCACCAGACAGCGAGACCCAGTACTTC
>.|TRBJ1-1|TRBV18|TRBD1
CASSPPAGGDTEAFF
TGTGCCAGCTCACCACCGGCAGGGGGAGACACTGAAGCTTTCTTT
>.|TRBJ2-1|TRBV6-6|.
CASRMTDFNEQFF
TGTGCCAGCAGAATGACTGACTTCAATGAGCAGTTCTTC
>.|TRBJ1-5|TRBV19|.
CASNHRGKQPQHF
TGTGCCAGTAATCATCGGGGAAAACAGCCCCAGCATTTT
>.|TRBJ2-5|TRBV19|TRBD1
CASSPGTGWAQETQYF
TGTGCCAGTAGCCCCGGGACAGGGTGGGCCCAAGAGACCCAGTACTTC
>.|TRBJ2-3|TRBV15|.
CATSRGQGLSTDTQYF
TGTGCCACCAGCAGAGGGCAGGGGCTTAGCACAGATACGCAGTATTTT
>.|TRBJ2-5|TRBV11-2|.
CASSLGWITGGLQETQYF
TGTGCCAGCAGCTTAGGTTGGATAACCGGGGGACTTCAAGAGACCCAGTACTTC
>.|TRBJ2-5|TRBV9|TRBD2
CASSVGGLGRETQYF
TGTGCCAGCAGCGTCGGAGGGCTCGGGAGGGAGACCCAGTACTTC
>.|TRBJ1-2|TRBV5-3|.
CARSLDSRQDNYGYTF
TGTGCCAGAAGCTTGGACAGCCGACAGGATAACTATGGCTACACCTTC
>.|TRBJ2-5|TRBV28|TRBD2
CASDERGGQETQYF
TGTGCCAGCGATGAGCGGGGGGGACAAGAGACCCAGTACTTC
>.|TRBJ2-5|TRBV7-8|TRBD2
CASSLRLAGSGTQYF
TGTGCCAGCAGCTTAAGGCTAGCGGGGAGCGGGACCCAGTACTTC
>.|TRBJ2-1|TRBV2|TRBD1
CASSAGQGADEQFF
TGTGCCAGCAGCGCGGGACAGGGGGCCGATGAGCAGTTCTTC
>once|TRBJ2-1|TRBV6-6|TRBD2
CASRLNSGLAYNEQFF
TGTGCCAGCAGACTAAATTCGGGACTAGCCTACAATGAGCAGTTCTTC
>.|TRBJ2-7|TRBV10-2|.
CASSDRLPSYEQYF
TGCGCCAGCAGTGACAGATTGCCTTCCTACGAGCAGTACTTC
>.|TRBJ2-7|TRBV7-8|.
CASSYPPQGYEQYF
TGTGCCAGCAGCTACCCCCCGCAGGGGTACGAGCAGTACTTC
>few|TRBJ1-5|TRBV5-6|.
CASSTGTPTGPQHF
TGTGCCAGCAGCACCGGGACACCCACAGGGCCCCAGCATTTT
>.|TRBJ1-1|TRBV2|.
CASRQEGGGRQWVF
TGTGCCAGCAGGCAGGAAGGGGGGGGGCGGCAGTGGGTCTTT
>.|TRBJ2-7|TRBV6-5|.
CASTPAGSEQYF
TGTGCCAGCACCCCCGCGGGCTCCGAGCAGTACTTC
>.|TRBJ2-7|TRBV5-8|.
CASSWGDSTYEQYF
TGTGCCAGCAGCTGGGGGGACAGCACCTACGAGCAGTACTTC
>once|TRBJ2-7|TRBV27|TRBD1
CASSLTGGPSYEQYF
TGTGCCAGCAGTTTAACAGGGGGCCCTTCATACGAGCAGTACTTC
>.|TRBJ2-1|TRBV2|TRBD2
CASREVAGGDNEQFF
TGTGCCAGCAGAGAAGTAGCGGGGGGGGACAATGAGCAGTTCTTC
>few|TRBJ2-2|TRBV5-1|.
CASSLHLGPGTGELFF
TGCGCCAGCAGCTTGCATTTGGGGCCTGGCACCGGGGAGCTGTTTTTT
>.|TRBJ1-2|TRBV7-2|.
CASSLSQGLYGYTF
TGTGCCAGCAGCTTGAGTCAGGGCCTCTATGGCTACACCTTC
>.|TRBJ2-5|TRBV6-1|TRBD2
CASSEWSGGNPRAQYF
TGTGCCAGCAGTGAATGGAGCGGGGGGAACCCACGGGCCCAGTACTTC
>many|TRBJ2-7|TRBV4-1|TRBD1
CASSHPGQGGSYEQYF
TGCGCCAGCAGCCATCCCGGACAGGGGGGTAGCTACGAGCAGTACTTC
>.|TRBJ2-2|TRBV9|.
CASSVEGAGELFF
TGTGCCAGCAGCGTAGAAGGGGCCGGGGAGCTGTTTTTT
>.|TRBJ2-2|TRBV9|.
CASRRSKWGELFF
TGTGCCAGCAGGCGTAGTAAATGGGGGGAGCTGTTTTTT
>.|TRBJ2-2|TRBV7-6|.
CASSLEGSGYGELFF
TGTGCCAGCAGCTTAGAGGGTTCGGGGTACGGGGAGCTGTTTTTT
>.|TRBJ2-3|TRBV4-2|TRBD2
CASSQVAGGWASPGGDTQYF
TGTGCCAGCAGCCAAGTGGCGGGGGGGTGGGCTAGCCCCGGGGGAGATACGCAGTATTTT
>once|TRBJ1-2|TRBV7-3|TRBD1
CASSLRAGGRYGYTF
TGTGCCAGCAGCTTACGGGCAGGGGGCCGTTATGGCTACACCTTC
>.|TRBJ2-4|TRBV11-2|.
CASSKGQGILAKNIQYF
TGTGCCAGCAGTAAGGGTCAGGGGATTCTAGCCAAAAACATTCAGTACTTC
>.|TRBJ2-7|TRBV19|.
CASSIGGGPWGYEQYF
TGTGCCAGTAGTATTGGGGGGGGCCCGTGGGGCTACGAGCAGTACTTC
>.|TRBJ1-3|TRBV10-1|TRBD1
CASSESGWDRSSGNTIYF
TGCGCCAGCAGTGAGTCCGGTTGGGACAGGAGCTCTGGAAACACCATATATTTT
>.|TRBJ2-4|TRBV7-8|.
CASSARVIGAKNIQYF
TGTGCCAGCAGCGCCAGGGTGATTGGGGCCAAAAACATTCAGTACTTC
>.|TRBJ1-5|TRBV4-1|.
CASSQRGGGADQPQHF
TGCGCCAGCAGCCAAAGGGGCGGAGGGGCGGATCAGCCCCAGCATTTT
>.|TRBJ1-6|TRBV2|.
CASSISRTENNSPLHF
TGTGCCAGCAGTATATCCCGGACAGAGAATAATTCACCCCTCCACTTT
>.|TRBJ1-2|TRBV28|.
CASSFSDTPYGYTF
TGTGCCAGCAGTTTTTCGGACACCCCTTATGGCTACACCTTC
>.|TRBJ1-2|TRBV7-2|TRBD1
CASSLAGTVYGYTF
TGTGCCAGCAGCTTGGCGGGGACAGTCTATGGCTACACCTTC
>few|TRBJ1-2|TRBV6-5|.
CASSYSGARGRGYTF
TGTGCCAGCAGTTACTCGGGGGCCCGGGGCCGGGGCTACACCTTC
>.|TRBJ1-1|TRBV5-4|TRBD1
CASSYGTGGNTEAFF
TGTGCCAGCAGCTATGGGACAGGGGGAAACACTGAAGCTTTCTTT
>.|TRBJ2-1|TRBV5-4|.
CASSLGRGPGYEQFF
TGTGCCAGCAGCTTGGGGCGGGGCCCGGGGTATGAGCAGTTCTTC
>.|TRBJ2-3|TRBV5-6|TRBD2
CASSSLAGQADTQYF
TGTGCCAGCAGCTCGCTAGCGGGGCAAGCAGATACGCAGTATTTT
>.|TRBJ1-4|TRBV6-6|.
CASSRDSQGEKLFF
TGTGCCAGCAGCCGCGACAGCCAGGGGGAAAAACTGTTTTTT
>few|TRBJ2-1|TRBV13|.
CASSEQGGDSYNEQFF
TGTGCCAGCAGCGAACAGGGAGGGGACTCCTACAATGAGCAGTTCTTC
>.|TRBJ2-2|TRBV4-2|TRBD2
CASSHPSAGGTGELFF
TGTGCCAGCAGCCACCCTAGTGCGGGGGGCACCGGGGAGCTGTTTTTT
>.|TRBJ1-6|TRBV7-2|.
CASSPSVNSPLHF
TGTGCCAGCAGCCCATCAGTTAATTCACCCCTCCACTTT